Shown below are 29 T cell receptor beta chains from a single sample sequenced in a study of blood T cell repertoires in COVID-19. TCRdb keeps only in-frame clones here, not all; method: immunoSEQ multiplex PCR. The sample lists about 300,000 clones, 70% to 90% occurring once. The material sequenced was PBMCs or T cells enriched from blood (not recorded which). The receptor set was obtained from a man aged 25 to 45 who had recovered from COVID-19.

The genes are TRBV10-3 and TRBJ1-5, with no clear D. Germline V lookup: CDR1 ENHRY, CDR2 SYGVKD. The CDR3 consists of 13 residues. V gave up 0 bases and J gave up 4 bases, with 4 bases separating them. Here the CDR3 DNA reads TGTGCCATCAGTGAGTCGGAGAATCAGCCCCAGCATTTT. Translation: CAISESENQPQHF.

Notes on this clone: Other DNA sequences in the same sample also yield this CDR3. The chain links TRBV5-1 to TRBJ2-2; D unclear. Trimming removed 4 bases at V and 7 bases at J, with 5 bases between. The CDR3 consists of 11 residues. Per germline, CDR1 SGHRS and CDR2 YFSETQ. CDR3 region: CASSPSGELFF. The CDR3 bases are TGCGCCAGCAGCCCTAGCGGGGAGCTGTTTTTT.

The V and J genes are TRBV6-1 and TRBJ2-3; 9 bases agree with TRBD1. V shed 4 bases, J shed 5 bases, and the junction held 13 bases outside the gene matches. Germline assignment: CDR1 MNHNS and CDR2 SASEGT. The CDR3 runs 17 residues. DNA for the CDR3: TGTGCCAGCAGTGCCCTGTCGGGACAGGGACGGGGAGATACGCAGTATTTT. The encoded protein is CASSALSGQGRGDTQYF.

The chain recombines TRBV6-5 with TRBJ2-1, with a weak D call TRBD1 (7 bases). The ends were cut back, 5 bases at V and 4 bases at J, with 12 bases in the middle. The germline CDR1 and CDR2 sequences are MNHEY and SVGAGI. The CDR3 extends over 14 amino acids. The CDR3 coding sequence is TGTGCCAGCAGTCTAGCAGGGGGGTACAATGAGCAGTTCTTC. Its translation is CASSLAGGYNEQFF.

The V and J genes are TRBV11-3 and TRBJ2-5; 9 nucleotides agree with TRBD2. Germline lookup yields CDR1 SGHNT and CDR2 YENEEA. The CDR3 loop spans 16 amino acids. J lost 7 bases, V lost 3 bases, and 12 bases had no gene match. In DNA form, the CDR3 reads TGTGCCAGCAGCTTGGATAGCGGGAGACGTTTCGTGACCCAGTACTTC. It codes for CASSLDSGRRFVTQYF.

The J gene is TRBJ2-7, the V gene TRBV25-1; 7 bases agree with TRBD1. The junction had 8 bases not matched to a gene; V was cut back by 0 bases and J by 6 bases. There are 15 residues in the CDR3. Per germline, CDR1 MGHDK and CDR2 SYGVNS. Written as DNA, the CDR3 is TGTGCCAGCAGTGAATATAGGACAGGACTCGCCGAGCAGTACTTC. This translates into CASSEYRTGLAEQYF.

Turning to this clone: Sequence at one end of the junction differs from germline and may be a read error. This sequence joins TRBV5-1 and TRBJ1-4; D call uncertain. Per the germline V gene, CDR1 is SGHRS and CDR2 is YFSETQ. The CDR3 has 15 amino acids. The DNA for the CDR3 is TGCGCCAGCAGCTTGTCAGGCACAAGCAATGAAGAACTGTTTTTT. This encodes CASSLSGTSNEELFF.

V is TRBV4-1 and J is TRBJ2-1; TRBD1 might be the D (6 bases). CDR1 MGHRA and CDR2 YSYEKL come from the germline V gene. CDR3 length: 14 residues. Trimming took 3 bases from V and 0 from J, leaving 6 bases between them. The CDR3 region has the DNA TGCGCCAGCAGCCAGGGGGCCTCCTACAATGAGCAGTTCTTC. Its protein product is CASSQGASYNEQFF.

The chain is built from TRBV11-2 and TRBJ1-2, with 8 bases identical to TRBD1. V trimming: 1 base; J trimming: 7 bases; junction bases outside the gene matches: 11. The CDR3 totals 16 residues. The germline CDR1 and CDR2 sequences are SGHAT and FQNNGV. CDR3 DNA: TGTGCCAGCAGCTTAGGAGGAACAGGGGGGGTGCTTGGCTACACCTTC. Translation gives CASSLGGTGGVLGYTF.

This chain's CDR3 is CASSLRSLGDQPQHF. CDR3 DNA: TGTGCCAGTAGCCTCCGGTCCTTGGGCGATCAGCCCCAGCATTTT. This chain connects TRBV19 to TRBJ1-5; D is undetermined. CDR3 length: 15 amino acids. Trimming left V 6 bases short and J 5 bases short, with 17 bases between. The germline CDR1 and CDR2 sequences are LNHDA and SQIVND (reference sequence).

This chain links TRBV18 with TRBJ1-1; D is unclear. CDR1 is KGHSH and CDR2 is LQKENI in the germline V gene. V was clipped by 2 bases and J by 0 bases, with 13 bases between them. The CDR3 has 16 residues. The CDR3 DNA is TGTGCCAGCTCACCAAGGAGGATGGAGCTGAACACTGAAGCTTTCTTT. Translating gives CASSPRRMELNTEAFF. The full variable domain, its missing parts supplied by reference TRBV18 and TRBJ1-1, is NAGVMQNPRHLVRRRGQEARLRCSPMKGHSHVYWYRQLPEEGLKFMVYLQKENIIDESGMPKERFSAEFPKEGPSILRIQQVVRGDSAAYFCASSPRRMELNTEAFFGQGTRLTVV.

The chain couples TRBV7-9 to TRBJ2-3, with D possibly being TRBD1 (7 bases). CDR3 length: 16 residues. With 5 bases removed from V and 0 bases from J, the gap between germline ends came to 15 bases. The V gene's germline CDR1 is SEHNR and CDR2 FQNEAQ (reference sequence). CDR3 region: CASSTRTGGSTDTQYF. Here the CDR3 DNA reads TGTGCCAGCAGCACGCGGACAGGAGGGAGCACAGATACGCAGTATTTT. Supplemented by reference TRBV7-9 and TRBJ2-3, the full variable domain reads DTGVSQNPRHKITKRGQNVTFRCDPISEHNRLYWYRQTLGQGPEFLTYFQNEAQLEKSRLLSDRFSAERPKGSFSTLEIQRTEQGDSAMYLCASSTRTGGSTDTQYFGPGTRLTVL.

This chain uses TRBV2 with TRBJ1-5; D is undetermined. CDR1 is SNHLY and CDR2 is FYNNEI in the germline V gene. The V gene lost 6 bases and the J gene lost 1 base, with 16 bases spanning the gap. The CDR3 loop spans 16 amino acids. The CDR3 DNA is TGTGCCAGCAGGGGCCGTGATGCCAGGAGCAATCAGCCCCAGCATTTT. Translated: CASRGRDARSNQPQHF.

This CDR3 reads CASSSPLFTDTQYF. CDR3 sequence (DNA): TGCGCCAGCAGTAGCCCCCTCTTCACAGATACGCAGTATTTT. The chain links TRBV10-1 to TRBJ2-3; D remains unclear. The CDR3 covers 14 residues. Germline CDR1 reads WNHNN; CDR2 reads SYGVQD (reference sequence). Trimming shortened V by 5 bases and J by 2 bases, and 11 bases separated the two germline ends.

The chain combines TRBV6-5 with TRBJ2-1, with D unresolved. Germline V CDR1 and CDR2: MNHEY, SVGAGI. The CDR3 is 14 amino acids. V lost 10 bases and J 5 bases, leaving 18 bases between the germline ends. CDR3 sequence (DNA): TGTGCCACAACACTACGTCTCCCGAACAATGAGCAGTTCTTC. Residues: CATTLRLPNNEQFF.

The CDR3 DNA reads as TGTGCCAGCAGCTTTGGGGAGAGCTCTGGAAACACCATATATTTT. Protein: CASSFGESSGNTIYF. The rearrangement joins TRBV5-4 to TRBJ1-3, with D uncertain. The length of the CDR3 is 15 residues. Trimming shortened V by 2 bases and J by 0 bases, and 9 bases separated the two germline ends. Germline values: CDR1 SGHNT, CDR2 YYREEE (reference sequence).

The J gene is TRBJ1-2, the V gene TRBV5-1; D may be TRBD1 (5 bases). Germline CDR1 is SGHRS and CDR2 is YFSETQ. The V gene lost 2 bases and the J gene lost 7 bases, with 15 bases spanning the gap. This CDR3 spans 14 amino acids. The DNA of the CDR3 is TGCGCCAGCAGCTTTGAACAGGAATCAGGTGGCTACACCTTC. This codes for CASSFEQESGGYTF.

The rearrangement links TRBV24-1 to TRBJ2-7, with D possibly being TRBD2 (5 bases). Germline CDR1 reads KGHDR; CDR2 reads SFDVKD. V shed 3 bases and J shed 6 bases, with 17 bases lying between them. The CDR3 length is 15 residues. This CDR3 reads CATSDSPRPSGEQYF. In nucleotides, the CDR3 is TGTGCCACCAGTGATAGCCCACGACCAAGCGGCGAGCAGTACTTC.

The chain links TRBV11-1 to TRBJ1-1; D gene unclear. V lost 3 bases and J 2 bases, leaving 7 bases between the germline ends. CDR1 is SGHAT, CDR2 FQDESV, per germline (reference sequence). CDR3 size: 13 residues. CDR3 region: CASSLADNTEAFF. CDR3 in DNA: TGTGCCAGCAGCTTGGCGGATAACACTGAAGCTTTCTTT.

The chain carries TRBV6-2 or TRBV6-3 and TRBJ2-3; 8 nucleotides agree with TRBD2. With V trimmed by 5 bases and J by 2 bases, 6 bases remained unmatched. Per the germline V gene, CDR1 is MNHEY and CDR2 is SVGEGT. The CDR3 has 15 amino acids. CDR3 loop: CASSGQAGDTDTQYF. The CDR3 region has the DNA TGTGCCAGCAGTGGCCAAGCGGGAGACACAGATACGCAGTATTTT.

The V and J genes are TRBV11-3 and TRBJ1-1; D possibly corresponds to TRBD1 (5 bases). V dropped 3 bases and J dropped 4 bases, with 12 bases sitting between them. The CDR3 extends over 14 amino acids. The germline CDR1 and CDR2 sequences are SGHNT and YENEEA. CDR3 nucleotides: TGTGCCAGCAGCTTCGGGGGTCCGGGCACTGAAGCTTTCTTT. Translation: CASSFGGPGTEAFF.

The chain uses TRBV28 and TRBJ1-5, with TRBD1 identical over 9 bases. The CDR3 sequence is 16 residues long. Losses at the gene ends were 3 bases for V and 5 bases for J; bases not matched to a gene: 8. From germline, CDR1 is MDHEN and CDR2 SYDVKM. The CDR3 nucleotides read TGTGCCAGCAGTTTCGGAGAGGACAGGGGATATCAGCCCCAGCATTTT. This encodes CASSFGEDRGYQPQHF.

The chain couples TRBV6-5 to TRBJ2-3; D is possibly TRBD1 (7 bases). Trimming left V 6 bases short and J 6 bases short, with 19 bases between. Per the germline V gene, CDR1 is MNHEY and CDR2 is SVGAGI. The CDR3 has 15 amino acids. The DNA of the CDR3 is TGTGCCAGCAGCAGGGCAGGGGGGAGAGGGGATACGCAGTATTTT. Translation: CASSRAGGRGDTQYF.

This clone has more than one count but fewer than ten. V gene TRBV14 combines with J gene TRBJ2-7, with 12 nucleotides matching TRBD2. This CDR3 comprises 16 residues. J was trimmed by 2 bases and V by 5 bases; bases with no gene match: 7. Germline lookup yields CDR1 SGHDN and CDR2 FVKESK. CDR3 loop: CASSTRTSGIPYEQYF. The CDR3 DNA reads TGTGCCAGCAGCACCAGGACTAGCGGGATCCCCTACGAGCAGTACTTC.

V usage is TRBV3-1 (or the pseudogene TRBV3-2) and J usage is TRBJ2-5; D is unclear. V lost 0 bases, J lost 5 bases, and 7 bases lay in between. The CDR3 contains 13 residues. The germline gives CDR1 LGHDT, CDR2 YNNKEL (reference sequence). CDR3: CASSQDWAETQYF. The CDR3 nucleotides read TGTGCCAGCAGCCAAGACTGGGCGGAGACCCAGTACTTC.

The chain links TRBV5-1 to TRBJ1-1; unclear D gene. This CDR3 spans 15 amino acids. From germline, CDR1 is SGHRS and CDR2 YFSETQ. The V end was cut by 4 bases, the J end by 4 bases, with 17 bases between. The CDR3 protein is CASSEPGQKTTEAFF. CDR3 DNA sequence: TGCGCCAGCAGCGAACCAGGTCAGAAGACCACTGAAGCTTTCTTT. Drawing the rest from reference TRBV5-1 and TRBJ1-1, the complete variable domain is KAGVTQTPRYLIKTRGQQVTLSCSPISGHRSVSWYQQTPGQGLQFLFEYFSETQRNKGNFPGRFSGRQFSNSRSEMNVSTLELGDSALYLCASSEPGQKTTEAFFGQGTRLTVV.

The J gene is TRBJ2-6, the V gene TRBV11-3; TRBD1 matches at 8 bases. This CDR3 has 17 amino acids. Germline V gene data show CDR1 as SGHNT and CDR2 as YENEEA. Losses at the gene ends were 6 bases for V and 2 bases for J; bases not matched to a gene: 9. The CDR3 bases are TGTGCCAGCAGAACACCAGGGGGCTCAACTGGGGCCAACGTCCTGACTTTC. It translates to CASRTPGGSTGANVLTF.

The V and J genes are TRBV5-1 and TRBJ1-5; D is ambiguous. The CDR3 has 13 amino acids. Trimming left V 1 base short and J 5 bases short, with 7 bases between. Per the germline V gene, CDR1 is SGHRS and CDR2 is YFSETQ. The CDR3 DNA reads TGCGCCAGCAGCTTGCAGGCCGATCAGCCCCAGCATTTT. Translated: CASSLQADQPQHF.

Only a few counts were recorded for this clone. The chain has TRBV7-2 and TRBJ1-1, with no clear D. CDR3 size: 14 residues. The germline CDR1 and CDR2 sequences are SGHTA and FQGNSA. The germline V and J ends were trimmed by 5 bases and 1 base, with 11 bases remaining between them. This chain's CDR3 is CASSTLASNTEAFF. CDR3 in DNA: TGTGCCAGCAGCACCTTGGCCTCGAACACTGAAGCTTTCTTT.